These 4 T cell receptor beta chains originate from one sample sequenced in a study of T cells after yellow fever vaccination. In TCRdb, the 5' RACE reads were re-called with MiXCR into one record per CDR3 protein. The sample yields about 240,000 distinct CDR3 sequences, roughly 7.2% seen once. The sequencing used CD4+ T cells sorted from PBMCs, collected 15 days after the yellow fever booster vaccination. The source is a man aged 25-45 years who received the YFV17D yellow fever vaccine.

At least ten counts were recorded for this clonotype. The CDR3 loop is CASSLSASLFVAFF. CDR3 in DNA: TGTGCCAGCAGCTTGTCCGCGTCGCTCTTCGTAGCTTTCTTT. The rearrangement joins TRBV5-6 to TRBJ1-1, with D unresolved. CDR1 SGHDT and CDR2 YYEEEE come from the germline V gene. The CDR3 loop spans 14 amino acids. V was cut by 1 base and J by 10 bases, with 17 bases left in between.

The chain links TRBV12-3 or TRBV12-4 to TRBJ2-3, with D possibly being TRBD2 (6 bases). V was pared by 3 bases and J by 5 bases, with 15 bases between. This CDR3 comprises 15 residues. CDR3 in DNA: TGTGCCAGCAGTTTGTTCGCCGGGACTGTAGATACGCAGTATTTT. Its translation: CASSLFAGTVDTQYF.

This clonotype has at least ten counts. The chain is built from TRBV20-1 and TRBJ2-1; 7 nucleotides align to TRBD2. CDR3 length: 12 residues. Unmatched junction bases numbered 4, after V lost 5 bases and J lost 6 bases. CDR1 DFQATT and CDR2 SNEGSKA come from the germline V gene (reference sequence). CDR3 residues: CSAAPSGNEQFF. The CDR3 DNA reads TGCAGTGCTGCACCTAGCGGCAATGAGCAGTTCTTC.

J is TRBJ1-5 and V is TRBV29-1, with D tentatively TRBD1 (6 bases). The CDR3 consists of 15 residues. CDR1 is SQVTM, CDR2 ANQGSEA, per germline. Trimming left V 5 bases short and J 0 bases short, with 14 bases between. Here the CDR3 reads CSVPGGPYSNQPQHF. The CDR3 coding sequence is TGCAGCGTTCCGGGGGGGCCTTATAGCAATCAGCCCCAGCATTTT.